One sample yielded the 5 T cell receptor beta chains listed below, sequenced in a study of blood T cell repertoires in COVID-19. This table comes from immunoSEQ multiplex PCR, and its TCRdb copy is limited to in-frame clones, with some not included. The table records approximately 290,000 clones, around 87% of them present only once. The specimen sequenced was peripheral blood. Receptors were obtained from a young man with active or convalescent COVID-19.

CDR3 in amino acids: CASSGGPLINQPQHF. CDR3 sequence (DNA): TGTGCCAGCAGTGGGGGCCCTTTAATCAATCAGCCCCAGCATTTT. This chain uses TRBV3-1 (or the pseudogene TRBV3-2) with TRBJ1-5, with D perhaps matching TRBD1 (6 bases). CDR3 length equals 15 residues. Trimming shortened V by 6 bases and J by 3 bases, and 15 bases separated the two germline ends. The V gene's germline CDR1 is LGHDT and CDR2 YNNKEL (reference sequence).

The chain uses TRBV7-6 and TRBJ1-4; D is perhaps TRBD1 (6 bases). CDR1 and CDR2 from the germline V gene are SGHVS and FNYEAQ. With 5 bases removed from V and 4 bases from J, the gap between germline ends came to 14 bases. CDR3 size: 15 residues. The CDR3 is CASSLGTTGNEKLFF. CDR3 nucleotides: TGTGCCAGCAGCCTCGGGACAACGGGTAATGAAAAACTGTTTTTT.

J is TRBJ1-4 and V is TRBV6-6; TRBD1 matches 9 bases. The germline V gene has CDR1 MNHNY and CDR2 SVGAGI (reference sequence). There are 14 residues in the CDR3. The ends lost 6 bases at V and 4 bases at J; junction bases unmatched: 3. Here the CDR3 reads CASSRTGDNEKLFF. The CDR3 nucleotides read TGTGCCAGCAGCCGGACAGGGGATAATGAAAAACTGTTTTTT.

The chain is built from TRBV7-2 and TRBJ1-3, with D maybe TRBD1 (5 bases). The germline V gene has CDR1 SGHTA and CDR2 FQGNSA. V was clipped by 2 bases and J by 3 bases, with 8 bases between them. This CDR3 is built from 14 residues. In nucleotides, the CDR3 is TGTGCCAGCAGCTTAAAGGGGAATGGAAACACCATATATTTT. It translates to CASSLKGNGNTIYF.

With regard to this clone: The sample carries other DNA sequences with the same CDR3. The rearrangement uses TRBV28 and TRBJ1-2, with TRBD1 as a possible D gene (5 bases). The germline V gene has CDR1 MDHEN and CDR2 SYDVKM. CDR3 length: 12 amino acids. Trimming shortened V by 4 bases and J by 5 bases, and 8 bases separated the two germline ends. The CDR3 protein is CASSSRGYGYTF. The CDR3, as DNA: TGTGCCAGCAGTTCAAGGGGTTATGGCTACACCTTC.